What follows are 5 T cell receptor beta chains derived from one specimen sequenced in a study of T-cell reconstitution after alpha-beta-depleted transplantation in children. The library targeted TCRbeta and was prepared with unique molecular identifiers. TCRdb passed the PCR reads through MiXCR, listing each CDR3 protein once. The sample has 300,000 to 400,000 distinct CDR3 sequences, 23% seen once; the top ten hold roughly 9.8%. The sequences come from PBMCs, mostly from graft donor cells, collected 180 days after TCRalphabeta/CD19-depleted stem cell transplant. The receptors were gathered from a male patient younger than 18 who had a stem cell transplant for acute lymphoblastic leukemia, so the T cells may come from the graft donor.

The V gene is TRBV9, the J gene TRBJ2-7, with D perhaps being TRBD1 or TRBD2 (5 bases each). Germline assignment: CDR1 SGDLS and CDR2 YYNGEE. The CDR3 has 15 amino acids. Trimming shortened V by 1 base and J by 2 bases, and 13 bases separated the two germline ends. The CDR3 region has the DNA TGTGCCAGCAGCGTAATGGCTAGAGGGGCCTACGAGCAGTACTTC. This codes for CASSVMARGAYEQYF.

This clonotype was counted a few times. The chain joins TRBV6-1 to TRBJ2-7, with D unclear. Looked up from germline, CDR1 is MNHNS and CDR2 is SASEGT. The V and J ends lost 8 bases and 0 bases respectively, with 11 bases between them. This CDR3 is 13 amino acids long. CDR3 sequence (DNA): TGTGCCAGCCAAATAGTCGGCTCCTACGAGCAGTACTTC. Amino acid sequence: CASQIVGSYEQYF.

In its sample, this clonotype was seen a few times. V is TRBV27 and J is TRBJ2-7; weak D call: TRBD2 (6 bases). CDR3 length equals 13 residues. CDR1 and CDR2 (germline): MNHEY, SMNVEV (reference sequence). Trimming left V 5 bases short and J 3 bases short, with 11 bases between. CDR3: CASSHGGIYEQYF. Written as DNA, the CDR3 is TGTGCCAGCAGTCATGGCGGGATCTACGAGCAGTACTTC.

CDR3 nucleotide sequence: TGTGCCAGCTCGACAGGGGCCTACAATGAGCAGTTCTTC. This gives the protein CASSTGAYNEQFF. The J gene is TRBJ2-1, the V gene TRBV9; 8 positions agree with TRBD1. Germline V CDR1 and CDR2: SGDLS, YYNGEE. CDR3 size: 13 residues. Germline trimming cut 7 bases from V and 2 bases from J; bases unmatched to any gene: 2.

This clonotype has only a few counts. This rearrangement joins TRBV6-5 to TRBJ2-1; 7 bases map to TRBD2. The V gene's germline CDR1 is MNHEY and CDR2 SVGAGI. The CDR3 totals 17 residues. The V gene end was trimmed by 0 bases and the J gene end by 6 bases; junction bases not matched to a gene: 11. The CDR3 loop is CASSYSRGGRYPNEQFF. In DNA form, the CDR3 reads TGTGCCAGCAGTTACTCAAGGGGAGGGAGGTACCCCAATGAGCAGTTCTTC.